The table lists the clone carrying this T cell receptor (beta chain) with a count of one. Its antigen is still unknown. These data are taken from a study of OX40 agonist ivuxolimab in advanced cancers. Study overall: Having had anti-PD-1, anti-PD-L1 or anti-CTLA-4 therapy before was allowed, and around 44% had some. Broader study findings: By week 6 at 0.1 to 3.0 mg/kg, blood CD4+ and CD8+ T cells had expanded clonally.

Prior autoimmune disease or systemic immunosuppression barred patients. Only in-frame clones appear in the TCRdb table, and some are missing; sequencing was by immunoSEQ multiplex PCR. Of roughly 48,000 clones listed, 70% to 90% were seen once; the top ten hold 9% to 10%. The CDR3 extends over 15 amino acids. Trimming removed 0 bases from V and 3 bases from J; junction bases left unmatched: 4. From germline, CDR1 is SGDLS and CDR2 YYNGEE. V and J are TRBV9 and TRBJ1-1, with 8 bases lining up with TRBD1. The sequenced sample was CD4+ or CD8+ T cells sorted from blood, obtained in a trial of the OX40 agonist ivuxolimab. The clonotype was recovered from an adult with an advanced solid tumor such as melanoma, head and neck, liver or kidney cancer. The DNA of the CDR3 is TGTGCCAGCAGCGTAGATCCAGGGGGCTACACTGAAGCTTTCTTT. Protein product: CASSVDPGGYTEAFF.